These T cell receptor beta chains were read from a single sample in a study of blood T cell repertoires in COVID-19. The assay was immunoSEQ multiplex PCR, and TCRdb's table has in-frame clones only and misses some. The repertoire holds about 180,000 clones, with 80% to 90% as singletons. Sequencing used peripheral blood. The source is a man aged 65 to 79 with active or convalescent COVID-19. Both conserved end residues are part of each CDR3. The D gene is left open where the match is weak. Expanded clones are given a class, and other clones once, few, many or no size at all.

v_call: TRBV2; clone_size: -; d_call: -; j_call: TRBJ1-5; cdr3_aa: CASNGQHSNQPQHF; cdr3_nt: TGTGCCAGCAACGGACAGCATAGCAATCAGCCCCAGCATTTT
v_call: TRBV11-2; clone_size: -; d_call: TRBD2; j_call: TRBJ2-1; cdr3_aa: CASSPTLAGAYNEQFF; cdr3_nt: TGTGCCAGCAGCCCCACACTAGCGGGGGCATACAATGAGCAGTTCTTC
v_call: TRBV5-1; clone_size: -; d_call: -; j_call: TRBJ1-6; cdr3_aa: CASSPSGGGRFSYNSPLHF; cdr3_nt: TGCGCCAGCAGTCCTTCCGGGGGGGGACGGTTCTCCTATAATTCACCCCTCCACTTT
v_call: TRBV7-3; clone_size: -; d_call: -; j_call: TRBJ2-3; cdr3_aa: CASSPPGTDTQYF; cdr3_nt: TGTGCCAGCAGCCCCCCAGGCACAGATACGCAGTATTTT
v_call: TRBV10-3; clone_size: -; d_call: -; j_call: TRBJ2-7; cdr3_aa: CAISESIRRYEQYF; cdr3_nt: TGTGCCATCAGTGAGTCGATCAGAAGATACGAGCAGTACTTC
v_call: TRBV27; clone_size: -; d_call: -; j_call: TRBJ2-3; cdr3_aa: CASSLVAGYPFTDTQYF; cdr3_nt: TGTGCCAGCAGTTTAGTCGCGGGATATCCATTCACAGATACGCAGTATTTT
v_call: TRBV11-2; clone_size: -; d_call: TRBD2; j_call: TRBJ2-7; cdr3_aa: CASSGVGGAEVREQYF; cdr3_nt: TGTGCCAGCAGCGGAGTCGGGGGGGCGGAGGTCCGCGAGCAGTACTTC
v_call: TRBV5-1; clone_size: -; d_call: TRBD1; j_call: TRBJ1-4; cdr3_aa: CASSLGQGLQLNEKLFF; cdr3_nt: TGCGCCAGCAGCTTAGGACAGGGCCTGCAACTTAATGAAAAACTGTTTTTT
v_call: TRBV5-1; clone_size: -; d_call: -; j_call: TRBJ1-2; cdr3_aa: CASRDSEANYGYTF; cdr3_nt: TGCGCCAGCAGGGACAGTGAAGCTAACTATGGCTACACCTTC
v_call: TRBV29-1; clone_size: -; d_call: -; j_call: TRBJ2-7; cdr3_aa: CSVGGETYEQYF; cdr3_nt: TGCAGCGTTGGAGGTGAAACCTACGAGCAGTACTTC
v_call: TRBV28; clone_size: -; d_call: TRBD1; j_call: TRBJ2-7; cdr3_aa: CASSLWDRVGEPYEQYF; cdr3_nt: TGTGCCAGCAGTTTATGGGACAGGGTTGGGGAGCCCTACGAGCAGTACTTC
v_call: TRBV19; clone_size: -; d_call: TRBD2; j_call: TRBJ2-7; cdr3_aa: CASSPVGLAGEPGQYF; cdr3_nt: TGTGCCAGTAGTCCCGTTGGACTAGCGGGAGAACCCGGGCAGTACTTC
v_call: TRBV18; clone_size: -; d_call: -; j_call: TRBJ1-5; cdr3_aa: CASSPQGSVSNQPQHF; cdr3_nt: TGTGCCAGCTCACCCCAGGGGAGCGTTAGCAATCAGCCCCAGCATTTT
v_call: TRBV7-2; clone_size: -; d_call: TRBD2; j_call: TRBJ2-1; cdr3_aa: CASRGLAGAEQFF; cdr3_nt: TGTGCCAGTCGGGGACTAGCGGGAGCTGAGCAGTTCTTC
v_call: TRBV28; clone_size: -; d_call: -; j_call: TRBJ2-6; cdr3_aa: CASSFGQESSGANVLTF; cdr3_nt: TGTGCCAGCAGTTTTGGGCAGGAAAGCTCTGGGGCCAACGTCCTGACTTTC
v_call: TRBV2; clone_size: -; d_call: -; j_call: TRBJ2-7; cdr3_aa: CASSDRGAAAYEQYF; cdr3_nt: TGTGCCAGCAGTGATCGCGGGGCCGCCGCTTACGAGCAGTACTTC
v_call: TRBV7-9; clone_size: once; d_call: TRBD2; j_call: TRBJ2-7; cdr3_aa: CASRLTGTSGTEQYF; cdr3_nt: TGTGCCAGCAGACTCACCGGGACTAGCGGGACCGAGCAGTACTTC
v_call: TRBV10-3; clone_size: -; d_call: -; j_call: TRBJ2-6; cdr3_aa: CAISEGVSGANVLTF; cdr3_nt: TGTGCCATCAGTGAAGGGGTGTCTGGGGCCAACGTCCTGACTTTC
v_call: TRBV14; clone_size: -; d_call: TRBD1; j_call: TRBJ2-7; cdr3_aa: CASSQGGTGWRSEQYF; cdr3_nt: TGTGCCAGCAGCCAAGGAGGGACAGGGTGGCGCTCCGAGCAGTACTTC
v_call: TRBV2; clone_size: -; d_call: -; j_call: TRBJ2-5; cdr3_aa: CASSGISQETQYF; cdr3_nt: TGTGCCAGCAGTGGTATCAGCCAAGAGACCCAGTACTTC
v_call: TRBV10-1; clone_size: many; d_call: TRBD2; j_call: TRBJ2-1; cdr3_aa: CASSRGLAGASSYNEQFF; cdr3_nt: TGCGCCAGCAGTAGGGGGCTAGCGGGAGCGAGCTCCTACAATGAGCAGTTCTTC
v_call: TRBV29-1; clone_size: -; d_call: TRBD1; j_call: TRBJ1-1; cdr3_aa: CSALRGRDTEAFF; cdr3_nt: TGCAGCGCGCTAAGGGGGCGAGACACTGAAGCTTTCTTT
v_call: TRBV5-1; clone_size: -; d_call: TRBD2; j_call: TRBJ2-5; cdr3_aa: CASSLAGLAGGETQYF; cdr3_nt: TGCGCCAGCAGCTTGGCAGGGCTAGCGGGGGGAGAGACCCAGTACTTC
v_call: TRBV20-1; clone_size: -; d_call: -; j_call: TRBJ1-2; cdr3_aa: CSARTAYGYTF; cdr3_nt: TGCAGTGCTAGGACAGCCTATGGCTACACCTTC
v_call: TRBV7-9; clone_size: few; d_call: -; j_call: TRBJ2-2; cdr3_aa: CASPPTRDVYTGELFF; cdr3_nt: TGTGCCAGCCCGCCTACACGGGATGTCTACACCGGGGAGCTGTTTTTT
v_call: TRBV6-2/TRBV6-3; clone_size: -; d_call: -; j_call: TRBJ2-7; cdr3_aa: CASSYVRTYEQYF; cdr3_nt: TGTGCCAGCAGTTACGTCAGGACCTACGAGCAGTACTTC
v_call: TRBV6-5; clone_size: -; d_call: TRBD1; j_call: TRBJ1-5; cdr3_aa: CASSYRQGDNQPQHF; cdr3_nt: TGTGCCAGCAGTTATCGGCAGGGGGACAATCAGCCCCAGCATTTT
v_call: TRBV24-1; clone_size: -; d_call: TRBD2; j_call: TRBJ2-3; cdr3_aa: CATSDPGLAGGPDTQYF; cdr3_nt: TGTGCCACCAGTGACCCCGGACTAGCGGGAGGACCAGATACGCAGTATTTT
v_call: TRBV5-4; clone_size: -; d_call: TRBD2; j_call: TRBJ2-3; cdr3_aa: CASSLGTSGGANTQYF; cdr3_nt: TGTGCCAGCAGCTTGGGGACTAGCGGGGGGGCGAATACGCAGTATTTT
v_call: TRBV18; clone_size: -; d_call: TRBD2; j_call: TRBJ2-7; cdr3_aa: CASSRLPGLADRSSYEQYF; cdr3_nt: TGTGCCAGCTCTCGACTTCCGGGACTAGCGGACAGGAGCTCCTACGAGCAGTACTTC
v_call: TRBV24-1; clone_size: -; d_call: TRBD1; j_call: TRBJ1-4; cdr3_aa: CATSDVGQGSTNEKLFF; cdr3_nt: TGTGCCACCAGTGATGTGGGACAGGGATCAACTAATGAAAAACTGTTTTTT
v_call: TRBV30; clone_size: -; d_call: -; j_call: TRBJ2-5; cdr3_aa: CAWTGAEQETQYF; cdr3_nt: TGTGCCTGGACCGGCGCGGAACAAGAGACCCAGTACTTC
v_call: TRBV4-3; clone_size: -; d_call: -; j_call: TRBJ1-5; cdr3_aa: CASSQDGARQGQPQHF; cdr3_nt: TGCGCCAGCAGCCAAGATGGCGCCAGGCAGGGTCAGCCCCAGCATTTT
v_call: TRBV5-1; clone_size: -; d_call: TRBD2; j_call: TRBJ2-1; cdr3_aa: CASSLPGLAGGGNEQFF; cdr3_nt: TGCGCCAGCAGCTTACCGGGACTAGCGGGAGGTGGCAATGAGCAGTTCTTC
v_call: TRBV27; clone_size: -; d_call: -; j_call: TRBJ2-7; cdr3_aa: CASSFQGLRGEQYF; cdr3_nt: TGTGCCAGCAGTTTTCAGGGCTTGCGTGGGGAGCAGTACTTC
v_call: TRBV7-9; clone_size: -; d_call: TRBD1; j_call: TRBJ2-7; cdr3_aa: CASSRQGEAYEQYF; cdr3_nt: TGTGCCAGCAGCCGACAGGGGGAAGCCTACGAGCAGTACTTC
v_call: TRBV6-5; clone_size: once; d_call: -; j_call: TRBJ1-6; cdr3_aa: CASTPREGRLHF; cdr3_nt: TGTGCCAGCACCCCCCGGGAAGGCCGTCTCCACTTT
v_call: TRBV14; clone_size: -; d_call: -; j_call: TRBJ1-5; cdr3_aa: CASSQDYRGPQHF; cdr3_nt: TGTGCCAGCAGCCAAGATTACCGGGGGCCCCAGCATTTT
v_call: TRBV9; clone_size: -; d_call: -; j_call: TRBJ1-2; cdr3_aa: CASSSGINYGYTF; cdr3_nt: TGTGCCAGCAGTTCCGGGATTAACTATGGCTACACCTTC
v_call: TRBV7-9; clone_size: -; d_call: TRBD1; j_call: TRBJ2-5; cdr3_aa: CASSSQGAQETQYF; cdr3_nt: TGTGCCAGCAGCTCCCAGGGGGCCCAAGAGACCCAGTACTTC
v_call: TRBV30; clone_size: -; d_call: -; j_call: TRBJ1-2; cdr3_aa: CAWSPGGFAYGYTF; cdr3_nt: TGTGCCTGGAGCCCGGGGGGGTTCGCCTATGGCTACACCTTC
v_call: TRBV5-1; clone_size: -; d_call: TRBD1; j_call: TRBJ1-2; cdr3_aa: CASSLGQGAYIYGYTF; cdr3_nt: TGCGCCAGCAGCTTGGGACAGGGGGCCTACATCTATGGCTACACCTTC
v_call: TRBV6-5; clone_size: -; d_call: TRBD1; j_call: TRBJ1-5; cdr3_aa: CATRTGASNQPQHF; cdr3_nt: TGTGCCACCAGGACAGGGGCGAGCAATCAGCCCCAGCATTTT
v_call: TRBV14; clone_size: -; d_call: -; j_call: TRBJ2-7; cdr3_aa: CASSQQGLALYEQYF; cdr3_nt: TGTGCCAGCAGCCAACAGGGGCTTGCCCTCTACGAGCAGTACTTC
v_call: TRBV21-1; clone_size: -; d_call: -; j_call: TRBJ1-2; cdr3_aa: CASSPRDRGKCCYTF; cdr3_nt: TGTGCCAGCAGCCCCCGGGACAGGGGGAAGTGCTGCTACACCTTC
v_call: TRBV5-1; clone_size: few; d_call: TRBD1; j_call: TRBJ1-6; cdr3_aa: CASSIRDRNNSPLHF; cdr3_nt: TGCGCCAGCAGCATCCGGGACAGGAATAATTCACCCCTCCACTTT
v_call: TRBV19; clone_size: -; d_call: -; j_call: TRBJ1-5; cdr3_aa: CASGGTHQDQPQHF; cdr3_nt: TGTGCGTCGGGGGGGACTCACCAAGATCAGCCCCAGCATTTT
v_call: TRBV7-3; clone_size: -; d_call: -; j_call: TRBJ2-1; cdr3_aa: CASSFSAGNYNEQFF; cdr3_nt: TGTGCCAGCAGCTTTTCGGCAGGAAACTACAATGAGCAGTTCTTC
v_call: TRBV30; clone_size: -; d_call: -; j_call: TRBJ2-3; cdr3_aa: CAWIGRGRTDTQYF; cdr3_nt: TGTGCCTGGATAGGCAGGGGGAGGACAGATACGCAGTATTTT
v_call: TRBV19; clone_size: -; d_call: -; j_call: TRBJ2-3; cdr3_aa: CASSAKAVASTDTQYF; cdr3_nt: TGTGCCAGTAGTGCGAAGGCGGTTGCTAGCACAGATACGCAGTATTTT
v_call: TRBV5-4; clone_size: -; d_call: TRBD2; j_call: TRBJ2-3; cdr3_aa: CASSSGTSGSIRRQYF; cdr3_nt: TGTGCCAGCAGCTCCGGGACTAGCGGGAGTATCCGCCGCCAGTATTTT
v_call: TRBV5-8; clone_size: once; d_call: TRBD2; j_call: TRBJ2-5; cdr3_aa: CASSFSGRAQETQYF; cdr3_nt: TGTGCCAGCAGTTTTAGCGGGAGGGCCCAAGAGACCCAGTACTTC
v_call: TRBV4-1; clone_size: -; d_call: TRBD1; j_call: TRBJ2-7; cdr3_aa: CASSQGVTGGRREQYF; cdr3_nt: TGCGCCAGCAGCCAAGGTGTAACAGGGGGCAGAAGGGAGCAGTACTTC
v_call: TRBV18; clone_size: -; d_call: TRBD1; j_call: TRBJ1-2; cdr3_aa: CASSPGTGYYYTF; cdr3_nt: TGTGCCAGCTCACCAGGGACAGGGTATTACTACACCTTC